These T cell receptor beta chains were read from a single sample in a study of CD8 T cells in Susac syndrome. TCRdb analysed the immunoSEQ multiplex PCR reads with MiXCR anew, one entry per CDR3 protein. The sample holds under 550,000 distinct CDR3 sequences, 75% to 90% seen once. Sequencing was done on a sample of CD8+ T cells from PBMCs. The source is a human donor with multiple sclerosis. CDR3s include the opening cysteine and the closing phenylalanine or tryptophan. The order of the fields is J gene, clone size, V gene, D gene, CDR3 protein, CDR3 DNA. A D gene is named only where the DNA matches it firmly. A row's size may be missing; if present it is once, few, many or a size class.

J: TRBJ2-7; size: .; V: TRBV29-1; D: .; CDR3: CSVSGGTHSYEQYF; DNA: TGCAGCGTTTCGGGTGGGACACACTCCTACGAGCAGTACTTC
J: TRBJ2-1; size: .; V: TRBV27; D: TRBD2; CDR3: CASSPEAGGGDEQFF; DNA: TGTGCCAGCAGCCCAGAAGCGGGAGGAGGGGATGAGCAGTTCTTC
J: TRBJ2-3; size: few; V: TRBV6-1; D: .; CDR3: CASSPGTSSTDTQYF; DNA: TGTGCCAGCAGCCCCGGGACGTCTAGCACAGATACGCAGTATTTT
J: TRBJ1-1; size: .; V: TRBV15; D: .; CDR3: CATKTTPQLNTEAFF; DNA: TGTGCCACCAAAACCACCCCCCAGTTAAACACTGAAGCTTTCTTT
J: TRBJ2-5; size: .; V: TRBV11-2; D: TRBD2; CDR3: CASSQNGLAGFETQYF; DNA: TGTGCCAGCAGCCAAAACGGTCTAGCGGGATTCGAGACCCAGTACTTC
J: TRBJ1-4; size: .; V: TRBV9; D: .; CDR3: CASSAGDELFF; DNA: TGTGCCAGCAGCGCGGGGGACGAACTGTTTTTT
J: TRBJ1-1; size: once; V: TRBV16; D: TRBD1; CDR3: CASSPTGVHMNTEAFF; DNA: TGTGCCAGCAGCCCTACAGGGGTCCACATGAACACTGAAGCTTTCTTT
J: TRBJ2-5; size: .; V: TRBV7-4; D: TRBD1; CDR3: CAATDRDQETQYF; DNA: TGTGCCGCCACCGACAGGGACCAAGAGACCCAGTACTTC
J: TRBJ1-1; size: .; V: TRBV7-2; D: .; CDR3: CASITAPGGTEAFF; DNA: TGTGCCAGCATCACCGCTCCGGGGGGAACTGAAGCTTTCTTT
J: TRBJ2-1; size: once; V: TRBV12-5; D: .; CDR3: CASRREVGRNEQFF; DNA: TGTGCTAGTAGGAGGGAGGTAGGCAGGAATGAGCAGTTCTTC
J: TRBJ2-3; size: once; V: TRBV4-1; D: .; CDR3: CASSQGGVASTDTQYF; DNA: TGCGCCAGCAGCCAAGGGGGAGTTGCTAGCACAGATACGCAGTATTTT
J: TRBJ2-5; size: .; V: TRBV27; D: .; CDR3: CASSLYGQGTQYF; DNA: TGTGCCAGCAGTTTATATGGGCAAGGCACCCAGTACTTC
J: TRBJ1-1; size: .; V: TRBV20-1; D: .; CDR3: CSITPNTEAFF; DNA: TGCAGTATTACACCGAACACTGAAGCTTTCTTT
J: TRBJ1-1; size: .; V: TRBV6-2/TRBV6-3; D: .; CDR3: CASSFPGDLNTEAFF; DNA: TGTGCCAGCAGTTTTCCAGGGGACTTGAACACTGAAGCTTTCTTT
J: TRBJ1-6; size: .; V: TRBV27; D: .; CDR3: CASSLSQGFNSPLHF; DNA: TGTGCCAGCAGTTTATCGCAGGGGTTTAATTCACCCCTCCACTTT
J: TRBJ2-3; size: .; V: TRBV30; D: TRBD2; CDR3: CARSVSGPGGYF; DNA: TGTGCCCGGAGTGTATCTGGCCCGGGGGGGTATTTT
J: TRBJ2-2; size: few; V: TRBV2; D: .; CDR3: CASSEVMTGELFF; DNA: TGTGCCAGCAGTGAAGTTATGACCGGGGAGCTGTTTTTT
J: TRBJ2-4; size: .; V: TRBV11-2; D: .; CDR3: CASSFYRDLAKNIQYF; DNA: TGTGCCAGCAGCTTTTATAGGGATTTAGCCAAAAACATTCAGTACTTC
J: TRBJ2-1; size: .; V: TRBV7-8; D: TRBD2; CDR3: CASSSETSGVGNEQFF; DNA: TGTGCCAGCAGCTCTGAGACTAGCGGCGTTGGCAATGAGCAGTTCTTC
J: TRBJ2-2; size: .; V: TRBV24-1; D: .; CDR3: CATSDSMLASTGELFF; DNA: TGTGCCACCAGTGATTCCATGCTAGCCTCAACCGGGGAGCTGTTTTTT
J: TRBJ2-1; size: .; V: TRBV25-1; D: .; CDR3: CASSELYRSSYNEQFF; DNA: TGTGCCAGCAGTGAATTGTACCGTAGCTCCTACAATGAGCAGTTCTTC
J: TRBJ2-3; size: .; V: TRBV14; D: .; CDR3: CASSQGKGFISTDTQYF; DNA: TGTGCCAGCAGCCAGGGGAAGGGCTTCATTAGCACAGATACGCAGTATTTT
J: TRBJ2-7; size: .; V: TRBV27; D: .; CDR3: CASRNAVEEYF; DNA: TGTGCCAGCAGGAACGCAGTCGAAGAGTACTTC
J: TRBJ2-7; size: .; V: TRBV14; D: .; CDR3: CASSRDLVAAYEQYF; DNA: TGTGCCAGCAGCCGAGATCTGGTTGCCGCCTACGAGCAGTACTTC
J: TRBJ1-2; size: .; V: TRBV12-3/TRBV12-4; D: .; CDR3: CASSSEGPFHGYTF; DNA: TGTGCCAGCAGTTCCGAGGGACCTTTCCATGGCTACACCTTC
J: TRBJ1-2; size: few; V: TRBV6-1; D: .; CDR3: CAIRTAVGYTF; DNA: TGTGCCATCAGGACCGCGGTTGGCTACACCTTC
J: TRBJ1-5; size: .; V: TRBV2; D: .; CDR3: CASSDLGFSNQPQHF; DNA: TGTGCCAGCAGTGATCTGGGATTTAGCAATCAGCCCCAGCATTTT
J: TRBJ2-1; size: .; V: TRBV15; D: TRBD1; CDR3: CATSRDLGQGGKGEQFF; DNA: TGTGCCACCAGCAGAGATCTCGGACAGGGGGGAAAGGGTGAGCAGTTCTTC
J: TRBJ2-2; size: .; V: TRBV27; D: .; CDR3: CASATGRFTGELFF; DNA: TGTGCCAGCGCGACAGGCCGGTTCACCGGGGAGCTGTTTTTT
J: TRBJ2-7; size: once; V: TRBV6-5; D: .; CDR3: CASSYSMGNTIYEQYF; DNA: TGTGCCAGCAGTTACTCCATGGGAAATACAATTTACGAGCAGTACTTC
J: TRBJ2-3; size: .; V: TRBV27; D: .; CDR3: CASSLPHGGATDTQYF; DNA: TGTGCCAGCAGTTTACCCCACGGGGGCGCGACAGATACGCAGTATTTT
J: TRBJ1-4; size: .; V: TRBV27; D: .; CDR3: CASSLDNGGKLFF; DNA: TGTGCCAGCAGTTTAGACAACGGTGGAAAACTGTTTTTT
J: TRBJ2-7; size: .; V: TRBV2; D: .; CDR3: CASSLRVEGSTYEQYF; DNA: TGTGCCAGCAGCCTTCGCGTGGAGGGCTCCACCTACGAGCAGTACTTC
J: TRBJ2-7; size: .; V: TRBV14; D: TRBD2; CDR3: CASSRASGYYEQYF; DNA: TGTGCCAGCTCGAGGGCTAGCGGATACTACGAGCAGTACTTC
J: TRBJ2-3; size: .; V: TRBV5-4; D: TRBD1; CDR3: CVSSLGAIDRVLTDTQYF; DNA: TGTGTCAGCAGCTTGGGGGCGATAGACAGGGTATTGACAGATACGCAGTATTTT
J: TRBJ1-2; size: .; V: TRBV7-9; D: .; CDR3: CASSLASETNHGYTF; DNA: TGTGCCAGCAGCTTAGCGTCCGAGACGAACCATGGCTACACCTTC
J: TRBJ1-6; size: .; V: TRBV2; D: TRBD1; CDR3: CASPGQGKSPLHF; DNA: TGTGCCAGCCCCGGACAGGGAAAATCACCCCTCCACTTT
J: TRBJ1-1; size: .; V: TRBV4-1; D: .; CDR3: CASSRQTDTEAFF; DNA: TGCGCCAGCAGCCGCCAGACAGACACTGAAGCTTTCTTT
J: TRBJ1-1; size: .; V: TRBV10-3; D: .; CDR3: CAADMGQMGDFWTEAFF; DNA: TGTGCCGCCGATATGGGGCAAATGGGGGATTTCTGGACTGAAGCTTTCTTT
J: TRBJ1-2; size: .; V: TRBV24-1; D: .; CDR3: CATSFCGDTNYGYTF; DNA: TGTGCCACCAGCTTCTGTGGGGATACTAACTATGGCTACACCTTC
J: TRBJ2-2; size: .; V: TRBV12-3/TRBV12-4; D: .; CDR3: CASSLEGGGELFF; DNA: TGTGCCAGCAGTCTCGAGGGTGGAGGGGAGCTGTTTTTT
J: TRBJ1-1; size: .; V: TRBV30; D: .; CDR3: CASLDRLLNTEAFF; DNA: TGTGCCTCCTTGGACAGACTTTTGAACACTGAAGCTTTCTTT
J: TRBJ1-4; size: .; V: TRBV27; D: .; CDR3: CASAALAGENEKLFF; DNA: TGTGCCAGCGCCGCATTGGCAGGGGAAAATGAAAAACTGTTTTTT
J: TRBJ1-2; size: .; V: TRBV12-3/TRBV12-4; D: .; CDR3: CASSYESYGYTF; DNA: TGTGCCAGCAGTTACGAATCCTATGGCTACACCTTC
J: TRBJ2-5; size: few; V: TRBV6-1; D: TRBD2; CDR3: CASSTSGGGTQYF; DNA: TGTGCCAGCAGCACTAGCGGGGGGGGGACCCAGTACTTC
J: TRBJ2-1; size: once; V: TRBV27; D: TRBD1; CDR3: CASSSWTGKTIDNEQFF; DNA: TGTGCCAGCAGTTCCTGGACAGGGAAGACTATTGACAATGAGCAGTTCTTC
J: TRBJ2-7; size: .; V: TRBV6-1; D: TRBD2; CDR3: CASSQFGVLTGDSGRAHEQYF; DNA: TGTGCCAGCAGTCAATTCGGGGTCCTGACAGGAGATAGCGGGAGGGCCCACGAGCAGTACTTC
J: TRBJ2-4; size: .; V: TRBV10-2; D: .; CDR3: CASGGIIQYF; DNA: TGCGCCAGCGGCGGAATCATTCAGTACTTC
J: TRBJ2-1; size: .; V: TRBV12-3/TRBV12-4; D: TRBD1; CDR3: CASSLEGGDRGIIEQFF; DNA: TGTGCCAGCAGTTTGGAAGGAGGGGACAGGGGAATCATTGAGCAGTTCTTC
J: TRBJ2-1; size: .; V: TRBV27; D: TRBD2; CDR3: CASSLPSGESPNEQFF; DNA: TGTGCCAGCAGTTTACCCAGCGGGGAATCACCCAATGAGCAGTTCTTC